Listed below are T cell receptor beta chains from one sample, sequenced in a study of human T cells and chemical hapten exposure. TCRdb re-called the RACE reads through MiXCR, storing one row per CDR3 protein. The table includes 80,000 to 95,000 distinct CDR3 sequences, approximately 9.9% detected once. The starting material was whole blood, obtained in connection with sensitization to the hapten diphenylcyclopropenone (DPC). The source of these receptors is a man aged 35 to 55 with alopecia areata. Some clones in this sample may be carry-over from other donors' samples. The CDR3 runs from the conserved cysteine through the conserved F or W. The D gene is left open where the match is weak. Rows give clone size only sometimes, using once, few, many, or a class for an expanded clone.

V gene,J gene,clone size,D gene,CDR3 DNA,CDR3 protein
TRBV6-6,TRBJ2-3,.,TRBD2,TGTGCCAGCAGTTACGCTAGCGGGAGGCCTAATACCGCGCAGTATTTT,CASSYASGRPNTAQYF
TRBV28,TRBJ2-7,few,TRBD1,TGTGCCAGCAGTGCGACAGGGCTCCAAGGGGAGCAGTACTTC,CASSATGLQGEQYF
TRBV10-3,TRBJ1-1,.,TRBD1,TGTGCCATCACCAGGGGGACAGGGGCACTCCGAGAAGCTTTCTTT,CAITRGTGALREAFF
TRBV29-1,TRBJ2-2,few,TRBD1,TGCAGCGTTGAAGGGACAGGTGCCGGGGAGCTGTTTTTT,CSVEGTGAGELFF
TRBV7-8,TRBJ1-2,few,.,TGTGCCAGCAGCTTAAACAGGGTCTTGTTAAAGGCTAACTATGGCTACACCTTC,CASSLNRVLLKANYGYTF
TRBV5-1,TRBJ1-1,few,.,TGCGCCAGCAGCTTTGGCAGGGCAAACACTGAAGCTTTCTTT,CASSFGRANTEAFF
TRBV20-1,TRBJ2-7,few,TRBD1,TGCAGTGCCAGGACAGGGGGCACGGACGAGCAGTACTTC,CSARTGGTDEQYF
TRBV25-1,TRBJ2-1,few,.,TGTGCCAGCAGTAAACCCAACCATCTCTACAATGAGCAGTTCTTC,CASSKPNHLYNEQFF
TRBV5-1,TRBJ1-5,many,.,TGCGCCAGCAGCCGAGTGGGAGGGGACAATCAGCCCCAGCATTTT,CASSRVGGDNQPQHF
TRBV28,TRBJ2-4,few,.,TGTGCCAGCAGTCCAGGGGACATCAAAAACATTCAGTACTTC,CASSPGDIKNIQYF
TRBV12-3/TRBV12-4,TRBJ2-1,.,.,TGTGCCAGCACCCGAGGGGGGAATGAGCAGTTCTTC,CASTRGGNEQFF
TRBV7-2,TRBJ1-4,once,.,TGTGCCAGCAGCTTAGTAAGGACTGCCCGCGATGAAAAACTGTTTTTT,CASSLVRTARDEKLFF
TRBV2,TRBJ2-5,few,TRBD1,TGTGCCAGCACGGGGGACAGGGAGAAGACCCAGTACTTC,CASTGDREKTQYF
TRBV11-2,TRBJ1-4,.,TRBD1,TGTGCCAGCAGCCCCCGGGGACAGGCTAATGAAAAACTGTTTTTT,CASSPRGQANEKLFF
TRBV18,TRBJ2-3,.,.,TGTGCCAGCTCACCACCGTCCGTCCCAGATACGCAGTATTTT,CASSPPSVPDTQYF
TRBV19,TRBJ2-1,.,TRBD2,TGTGCCAGTAGTCCCCACTCCGGGACTAGTTTTTTGAATGAGCAGTTCTTC,CASSPHSGTSFLNEQFF
TRBV19,TRBJ2-2,.,.,TGTGCCAGTAGTCCCCATCTAGGGGGGTTTCCCGGGGAGCTGTTTTTT,CASSPHLGGFPGELFF
TRBV7-9,TRBJ2-3,.,TRBD2,TGTGCCAGCAGCCGACTAGCGGGACGCACAGATACGCAGTATTTT,CASSRLAGRTDTQYF
TRBV6-1,TRBJ1-1,many,.,TGTGCCAGCAGTGAACTAGGGGCTGGCACTGAAGCTTTCTTT,CASSELGAGTEAFF
TRBV29-1,TRBJ1-1,few,.,TGCAGCGTTGAAGATCGCATCAGCGGACTAGGCGCTTTCTTT,CSVEDRISGLGAFF
TRBV6-5,TRBJ2-3,.,.,TGTGCCAGCCGTAGAAGCGAACTAGCCACAGATACGCAGTATTTT,CASRRSELATDTQYF
TRBV10-3,TRBJ2-1,.,TRBD2,TGTGCCATCAAGGGGACTAGCGGGTTCTATGGTGAGCAGTTCTTC,CAIKGTSGFYGEQFF
TRBV29-1,TRBJ2-7,.,TRBD1,TGCAGCGGAGGACAGGGGGTCTCCGAGCAGTACTTC,CSGGQGVSEQYF
TRBV5-1,TRBJ1-4,many,.,TGCGCCAGCAGCCGGGCGTCGGTCTGGGGTAATGAAAAACTGTTTTTT,CASSRASVWGNEKLFF
TRBV4-3,TRBJ2-5,.,TRBD2,TGCGCCAGCAGCCAAGCAGTCGGTAGCGGGGAACGGCGGGAGTTTGAGACCCAGTACTTC,CASSQAVGSGERREFETQYF
TRBV6-4,TRBJ2-2,.,.,TGTGCCAGCAGTGACTCGTACACCGGGGAGCTGTTTTTT,CASSDSYTGELFF
TRBV3-1,TRBJ2-2,.,.,TGTGCCAGCAGCCGGGTCGACACCGGGGAGCTGTTTTTT,CASSRVDTGELFF
TRBV7-3,TRBJ2-7,.,.,TGTGCCAGCAGCCCCCGTGCGGGCGTGATCTACGAGCAGTACTTC,CASSPRAGVIYEQYF
TRBV7-2,TRBJ2-7,few,.,TGTGCCAGCAGCCCCCAGGGTGGTGGGGTCGACGAGCAGTACTTC,CASSPQGGGVDEQYF
TRBV6-5,TRBJ1-1,few,.,TGTGCCAGCAGTTACTTTGCAGAGGGGACTGAAGCTTTCTTT,CASSYFAEGTEAFF
TRBV19,TRBJ2-3,few,TRBD2,TGTGCCAGTAGTTCGGGACTAGCGGGAGAAGATACGCAGTATTTT,CASSSGLAGEDTQYF
TRBV20-1,TRBJ2-3,.,TRBD2,TGCAGTGCTAGGCTAGCGGGAATTAGAGGTACGCAGTATTTT,CSARLAGIRGTQYF
TRBV24-1,TRBJ2-3,many,TRBD2,TGTGCCACCAGTGATTCGCTAGCGGATATCACAGATACGCAGTATTTT,CATSDSLADITDTQYF
TRBV6-6,TRBJ2-2,few,TRBD2,TGTGCCAGCAGCCAGGGACTAGCGGGACCGAACACCGGGGAGCTGTTTTTT,CASSQGLAGPNTGELFF
TRBV7-2,TRBJ2-3,many,.,TGTGCCAGCAGCTCGGGACTGGCTAGCACAGATACGCAGTATTTT,CASSSGLASTDTQYF
TRBV6-1,TRBJ2-5,.,.,TGTGCCAGCAGTGGATTTTTCCAAGAGACCCAGTACTTC,CASSGFFQETQYF
TRBV2,TRBJ2-1,.,.,TGTGCCAGCCAAGGGGGGCTAGCGGTCAATGAGCAGTTCTTC,CASQGGLAVNEQFF
TRBV2,TRBJ2-1,few,.,TGTGCCAGCACCCTACTGCATGAGCAGTTCTTC,CASTLLHEQFF
TRBV6-2/TRBV6-3,TRBJ2-3,.,TRBD2,TGTGCCAGCAGTTACCCTGCGGGACTAGCGGGAGATACGCAGTATTTT,CASSYPAGLAGDTQYF
TRBV12-3/TRBV12-4,TRBJ2-1,few,TRBD2,TGTGCCAGCAGTTTAGACCGACTAGCTGAAGAGCAGTTCTTC,CASSLDRLAEEQFF